This paragraph reports one TCR beta chain. These data come from a study of blood T cells in healthy people across ages. CDR1 and CDR2 (germline): SGHTA, FQGNSA. The CDR3 sequence is 17 residues long. The ends were cut back, 5 bases at V and 1 base at J, with 19 bases in the middle. With a J-beta primer mix and a sample-barcoded 5' primer, a second PCR ran about 7 to 11 cycles. TCRdb reprocessed the 5' RACE reads via MiXCR and lists one record per CDR3 protein. This table holds over 600,000 distinct CDR3 sequences, approximately 53% found once. The receptor comes from a middle-aged man in good health. The sequenced sample was blood. V usage is TRBV7-2 and J usage is TRBJ2-3; D gene ambiguous. The CDR3 here is CASSGSGPNSGTDTQYF. The CDR3 DNA reads TGTGCCAGCAGCGGTAGTGGGCCCAATTCGGGCACAGATACGCAGTATTTT.